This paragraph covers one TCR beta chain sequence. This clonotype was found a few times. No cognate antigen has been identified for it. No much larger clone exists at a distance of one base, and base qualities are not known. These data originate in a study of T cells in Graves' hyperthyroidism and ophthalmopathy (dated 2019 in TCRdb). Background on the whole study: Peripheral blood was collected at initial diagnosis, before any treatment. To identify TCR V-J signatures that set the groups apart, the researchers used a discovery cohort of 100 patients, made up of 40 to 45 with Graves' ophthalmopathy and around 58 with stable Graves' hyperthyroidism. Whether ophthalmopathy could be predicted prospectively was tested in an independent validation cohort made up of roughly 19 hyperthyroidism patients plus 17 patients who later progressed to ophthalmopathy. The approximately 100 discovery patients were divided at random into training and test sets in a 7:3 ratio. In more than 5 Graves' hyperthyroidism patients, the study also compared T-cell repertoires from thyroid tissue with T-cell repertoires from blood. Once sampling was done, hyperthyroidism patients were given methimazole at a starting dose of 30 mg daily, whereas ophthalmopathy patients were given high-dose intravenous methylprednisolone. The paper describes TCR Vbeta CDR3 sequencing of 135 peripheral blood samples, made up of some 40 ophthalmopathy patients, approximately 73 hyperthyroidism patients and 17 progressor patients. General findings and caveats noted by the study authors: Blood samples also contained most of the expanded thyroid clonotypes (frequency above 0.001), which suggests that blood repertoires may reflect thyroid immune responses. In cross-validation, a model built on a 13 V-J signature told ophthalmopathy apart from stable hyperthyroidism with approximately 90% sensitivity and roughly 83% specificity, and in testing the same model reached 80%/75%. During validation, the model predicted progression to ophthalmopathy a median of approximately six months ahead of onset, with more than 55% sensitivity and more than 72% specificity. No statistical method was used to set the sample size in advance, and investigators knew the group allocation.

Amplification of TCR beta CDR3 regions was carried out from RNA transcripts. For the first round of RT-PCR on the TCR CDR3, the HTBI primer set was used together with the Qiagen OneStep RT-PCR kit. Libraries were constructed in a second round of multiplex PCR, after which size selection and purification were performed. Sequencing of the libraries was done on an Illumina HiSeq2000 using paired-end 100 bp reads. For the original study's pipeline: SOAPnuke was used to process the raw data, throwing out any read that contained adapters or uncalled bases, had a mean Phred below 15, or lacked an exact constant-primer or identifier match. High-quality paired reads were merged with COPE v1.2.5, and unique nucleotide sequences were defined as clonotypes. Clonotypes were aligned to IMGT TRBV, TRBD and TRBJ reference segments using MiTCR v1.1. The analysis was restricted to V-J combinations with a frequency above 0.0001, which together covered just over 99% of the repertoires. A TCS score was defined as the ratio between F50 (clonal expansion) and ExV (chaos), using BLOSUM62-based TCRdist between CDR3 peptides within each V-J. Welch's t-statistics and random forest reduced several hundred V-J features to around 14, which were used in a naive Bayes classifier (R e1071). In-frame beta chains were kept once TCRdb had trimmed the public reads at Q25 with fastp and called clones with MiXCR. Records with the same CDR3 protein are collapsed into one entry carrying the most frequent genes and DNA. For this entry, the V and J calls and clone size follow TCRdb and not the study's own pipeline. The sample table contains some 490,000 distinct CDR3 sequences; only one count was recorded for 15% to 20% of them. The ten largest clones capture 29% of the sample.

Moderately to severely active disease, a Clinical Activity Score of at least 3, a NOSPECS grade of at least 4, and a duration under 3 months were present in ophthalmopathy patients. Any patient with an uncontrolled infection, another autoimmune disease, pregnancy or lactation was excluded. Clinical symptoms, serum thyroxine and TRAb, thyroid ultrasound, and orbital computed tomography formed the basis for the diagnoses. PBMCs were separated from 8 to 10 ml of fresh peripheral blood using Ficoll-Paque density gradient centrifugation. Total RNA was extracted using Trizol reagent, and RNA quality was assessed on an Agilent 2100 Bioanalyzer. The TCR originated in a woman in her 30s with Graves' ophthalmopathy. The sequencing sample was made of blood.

The CDR3 region has the sequence CASSLADSPLHF. The DNA sequence is TGTGCCAGCAGCTTGGCAGATTCACCCCTCCACTTT. This chain is built from TRBV5-6 and TRBJ1-6; no D gene is confidently identified. The CDR3 contains 12 residues, cysteine and phenylalanine counted. The entry retains the CDR3 DNA only, 36 bases that are in frame from base 1. V sheds 0 bases and J sheds 8 bases, leaving 3 bases between their ends. CDR1 SGHDT and CDR2 YYEEEE were looked up in the germline V gene.